Detailed here is one T cell receptor beta chain. Its specificity is not known. This specimen belongs to a study of graft-versus-host responses after intestinal transplantation. Study context: Those transplanted obtained multivisceral, liver-intestinal, or isolated intestinal grafts. Tacrolimus plus steroids were given to all recipients for approximately three years, preceded by anti-thymocyte globulin induction.

Findings of the study overall: The study found high graft-versus-host to host-versus-graft clonal ratios in allografts of patients with graft-donor T cell macrochimerism. The study associated peak circulating GvH clone levels with early post-transplant HvG declines.

The method was immunoSEQ multiplex PCR; TCRdb's version includes in-frame clones alone and lacks a portion of them. The data show 85,000 to 110,000 clones, 80% to 95% seen once. This specimen was unstimulated CD8+ T cells sorted from spleen or lymph node cells, taken before intestinal transplant. The source is a human donor who received an intestinal transplant.

The CDR3 reads CACTSGGNTEAFF. The DNA for the CDR3 is TGTGCCTGCACTTCAGGGGGAAACACTGAAGCTTTCTTT. The chain joins TRBV30 to TRBJ1-1, with 7 bases fitting TRBD1. This CDR3 is 13 amino acids long. CDR1 and CDR2 from the germline V gene are GTSNPN and SVGIG (reference sequence). V was pared by 6 bases and J by 2 bases, with 6 bases of the junction left unmatched.